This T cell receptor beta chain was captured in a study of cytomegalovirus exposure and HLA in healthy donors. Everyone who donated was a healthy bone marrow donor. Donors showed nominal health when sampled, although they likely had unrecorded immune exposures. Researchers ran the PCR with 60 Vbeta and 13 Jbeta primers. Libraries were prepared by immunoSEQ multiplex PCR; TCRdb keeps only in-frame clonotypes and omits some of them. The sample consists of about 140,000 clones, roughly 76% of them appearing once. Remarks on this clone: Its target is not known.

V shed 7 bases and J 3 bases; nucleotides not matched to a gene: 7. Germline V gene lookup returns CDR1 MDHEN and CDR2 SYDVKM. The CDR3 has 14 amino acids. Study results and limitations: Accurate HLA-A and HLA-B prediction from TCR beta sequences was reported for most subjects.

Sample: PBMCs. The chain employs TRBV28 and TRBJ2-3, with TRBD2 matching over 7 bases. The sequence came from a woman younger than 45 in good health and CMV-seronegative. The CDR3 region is CASKEGGPTDTQYF. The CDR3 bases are TGTGCCAGCAAGGAGGGAGGGCCAACAGATACGCAGTATTTT.